The source of this TCR beta chain is a study of T cell repertoires in ileal Crohn's disease (dated by TCRdb to the late 2010s). In the study overall: The median duration of disease was approximately 7.9 years, and at the time of surgery roughly 38% of patients were active smokers. Biopsies taken from the inflamed portion of the ileum in the surgical resection specimen were designated as M0 samples. Every patient underwent surgery because of a complication, which was stricturing disease in around 60% of cases and penetrating disease in about 39%. A total of roughly 170 mucosal samples from 60 or so patients were sequenced, collected from several sites on the surgical specimen as well as at postoperative endoscopy. A Rutgeerts score above i0 was used to define endoscopic postoperative recurrence. The TCR repertoire was analysed in about 60 patients with Crohn's disease drawn from a prospective multicentre cohort. Postoperative therapy was given to about half of the patients, with thiopurines administered to 11 patients and anti-TNF agents administered to some 20 patients. Roughly 540 nanograms of biopsy DNA per sample were submitted for commercial TCRB immunosequencing. The study ran alongside a multicentre cohort designed to identify predictors of early endoscopic recurrence after ileocolonic resection.

The method behind the library was the immunoSEQ multiplex PCR assay. Adaptive Biotechnology amplified CDR3 regions from genomic DNA with a two-step multiplex PCR that controlled for amplification bias. Primers for every V and J gene segment were used in the first PCR, and barcodes and Illumina adapters were added in the second PCR. An Illumina instrument was used to sequence the CDR3 libraries. The authors' pipeline ran thus. Vendor-provided pipelines were combined with custom analysis of raw data in R/Bioconductor under R version 3.3.0. Clonality, ranging from 0 to 1, was calculated as the inverse of the normalised Shannon entropy of all productive clones. High-frequency clones were defined as the share of the repertoire occupied by the top 100 clones, with only clones passing a 95% confidence test being retained. Repertoire diversity was measured with the Simpson index, and overlap between samples was measured with the Morisita-Horn index. Imported from immuneACCESS, the table was reduced by TCRdb to in-frame sequences with V and J called. These copies leave out some clones; in studies compared against another copy, an unresolved V gene accounts for under half, and the cause of the remainder is not known. From that table come the V and J calls and clone size; the DNA was used to work out D and trimming. Counted in this sample were about 4,200 clones; about 80% of them appeared once. The ten largest clones add up to roughly 7.4% of the sample.

What the research found in general, with its limitations: A significantly higher proportion of clonal expansions was observed in active smokers at surgery than in non-smokers (about 25% vs 20%, p=0.02). More high-frequency clones were carried by sorted CD8 T cells than by CD4 T cells, suggesting that mucosal expansions were mainly CD8. Mucosal CD4 and CD8 T cells were sorted and sequenced only in a subgroup of patients, the size of which was not stated. Endoscopic recurrence was linked to a higher percentage of high-frequency clones at surgery, and recurrence occurred in every patient whose clonality exceeded 26.8% (18/57).

Inclusive of the bounding cysteine and phenylalanine, the CDR3 is 18 residues long. Only the CDR3 region is kept as DNA, spanning 54 bases read in frame from base 1. For CDR1 and CDR2, the germline V gene lists WSHSY and SAAADI. The germline V end is reduced by 6 bases and the J end by 2 bases; junction bases left unmatched: 16. For this clone: It lacks a known antigen. Within one base of it there is no much larger clone, and no base qualities were kept.

The sample's time point label, decoded: inflamed ileum from the surgical specimen. Adults with ileal or ileocolonic Crohn's disease and an indication for ileocolonic resection were eligible for inclusion. Whole ileal mucosal biopsies were kept frozen at -80 degrees C prior to DNA extraction. Genomic DNA was extracted from frozen whole biopsies with a TRizol-based method and quantified on a NanoDrop 2000 spectrophotometer. This TCR derives from an adult with Crohn's disease. The chain employs TRBV10-2 and TRBJ2-5, with 9 junctional bases fitting TRBD1. The sample comprised ileal tissue. This receptor has the CDR3 CASRPGTGRAGRQETQYF. The bases read TGCGCCAGCAGGCCCGGGACAGGGAGAGCGGGACGGCAAGAGACCCAGTACTTC.